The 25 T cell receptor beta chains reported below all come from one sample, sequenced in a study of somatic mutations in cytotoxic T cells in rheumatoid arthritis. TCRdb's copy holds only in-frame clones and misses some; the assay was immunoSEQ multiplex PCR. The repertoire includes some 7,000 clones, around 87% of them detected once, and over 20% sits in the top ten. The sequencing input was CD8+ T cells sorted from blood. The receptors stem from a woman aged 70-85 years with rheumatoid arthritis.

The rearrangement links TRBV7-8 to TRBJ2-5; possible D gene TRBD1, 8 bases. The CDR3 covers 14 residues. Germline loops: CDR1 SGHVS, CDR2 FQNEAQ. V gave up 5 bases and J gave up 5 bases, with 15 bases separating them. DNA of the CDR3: TGTGCCAGCAGCACCCCACAGGGGGGGGAGACCCAGTACTTC. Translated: CASSTPQGGETQYF.

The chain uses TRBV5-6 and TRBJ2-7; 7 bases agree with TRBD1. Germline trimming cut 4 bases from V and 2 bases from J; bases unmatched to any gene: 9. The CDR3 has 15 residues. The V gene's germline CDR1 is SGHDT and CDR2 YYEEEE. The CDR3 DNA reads TGTGCCAGCAGCCGAGGTCGGGACAGAGCCTACGAGCAGTACTTC. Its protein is CASSRGRDRAYEQYF.

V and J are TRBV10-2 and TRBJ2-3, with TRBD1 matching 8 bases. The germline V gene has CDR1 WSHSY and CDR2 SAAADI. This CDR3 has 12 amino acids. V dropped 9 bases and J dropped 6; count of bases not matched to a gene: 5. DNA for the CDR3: TGCGCCAGGGACAGGGTATGCGATACGCAGTATTTT. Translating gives CARDRVCDTQYF.

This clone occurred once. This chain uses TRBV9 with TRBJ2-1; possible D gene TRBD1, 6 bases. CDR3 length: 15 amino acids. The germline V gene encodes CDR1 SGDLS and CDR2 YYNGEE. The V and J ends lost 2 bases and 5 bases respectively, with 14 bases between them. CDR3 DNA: TGTGCCAGCAGCGTGGGCAGGGGTGTCCACAATGAGCAGTTCTTC. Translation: CASSVGRGVHNEQFF.

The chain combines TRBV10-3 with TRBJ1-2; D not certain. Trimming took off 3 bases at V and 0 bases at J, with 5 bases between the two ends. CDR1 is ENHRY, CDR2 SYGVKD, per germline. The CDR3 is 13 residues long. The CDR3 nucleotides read TGTGCCATCAGTGAATCAGCTAACTATGGCTACACCTTC. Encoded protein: CAISESANYGYTF.

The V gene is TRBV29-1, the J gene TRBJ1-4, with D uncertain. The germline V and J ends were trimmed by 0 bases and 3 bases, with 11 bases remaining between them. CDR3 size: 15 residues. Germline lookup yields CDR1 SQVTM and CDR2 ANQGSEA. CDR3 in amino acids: CSVEDRREPNEKLFF. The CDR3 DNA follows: TGCAGCGTTGAAGATCGGAGGGAACCTAATGAAAAACTGTTTTTT.

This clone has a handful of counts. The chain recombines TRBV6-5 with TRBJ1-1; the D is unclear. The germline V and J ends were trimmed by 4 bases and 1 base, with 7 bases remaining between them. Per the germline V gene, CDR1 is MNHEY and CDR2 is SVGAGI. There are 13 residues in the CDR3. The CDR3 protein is CASSFTKNTEAFF. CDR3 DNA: TGTGCCAGCAGTTTTACTAAGAACACTGAAGCTTTCTTT.

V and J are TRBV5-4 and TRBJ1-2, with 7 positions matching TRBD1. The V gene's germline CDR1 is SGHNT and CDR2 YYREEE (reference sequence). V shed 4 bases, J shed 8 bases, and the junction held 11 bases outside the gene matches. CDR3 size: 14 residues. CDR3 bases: TGTGCCAGCAGCGCGGAACAGGGGTCTATGGGCTACACCTTC. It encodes CASSAEQGSMGYTF. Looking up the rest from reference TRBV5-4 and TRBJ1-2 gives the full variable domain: ETGVTQSPTHLIKTRGQQVTLRCSSQSGHNTVSWYQQALGQGPQFIFQYYREEENGRGNFPPRFSGLQFPNYSSELNVNALELDDSALYLCASSAEQGSMGYTFGSGTRLTVV.

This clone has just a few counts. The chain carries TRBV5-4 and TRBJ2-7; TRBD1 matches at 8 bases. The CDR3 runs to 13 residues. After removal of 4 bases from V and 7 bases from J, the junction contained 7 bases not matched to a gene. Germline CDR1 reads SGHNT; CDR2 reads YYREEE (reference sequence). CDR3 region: CASSHDRGGEQYF. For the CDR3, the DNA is TGTGCCAGCAGCCATGACAGGGGTGGGGAGCAGTACTTC.

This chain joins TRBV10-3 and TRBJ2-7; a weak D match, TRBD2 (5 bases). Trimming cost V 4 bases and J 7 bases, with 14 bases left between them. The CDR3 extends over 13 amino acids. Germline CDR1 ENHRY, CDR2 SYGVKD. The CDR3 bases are TGTGCCATCAGTGTTCCCACATCGGGAGAGCAGTACTTC. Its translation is CAISVPTSGEQYF.

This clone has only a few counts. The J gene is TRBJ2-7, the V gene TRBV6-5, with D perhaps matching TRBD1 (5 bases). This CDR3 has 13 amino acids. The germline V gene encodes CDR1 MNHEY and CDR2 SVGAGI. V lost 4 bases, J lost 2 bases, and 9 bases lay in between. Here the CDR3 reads CASSLAGPYEQYF. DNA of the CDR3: TGTGCCAGCAGTTTGGCAGGGCCCTACGAGCAGTACTTC.

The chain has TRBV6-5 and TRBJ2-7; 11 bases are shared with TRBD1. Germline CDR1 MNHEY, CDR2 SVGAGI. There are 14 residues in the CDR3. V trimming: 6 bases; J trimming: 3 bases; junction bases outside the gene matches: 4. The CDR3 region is CASRAGTGGYEQYF. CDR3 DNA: TGTGCCAGCAGGGCCGGGACAGGGGGCTACGAGCAGTACTTC.

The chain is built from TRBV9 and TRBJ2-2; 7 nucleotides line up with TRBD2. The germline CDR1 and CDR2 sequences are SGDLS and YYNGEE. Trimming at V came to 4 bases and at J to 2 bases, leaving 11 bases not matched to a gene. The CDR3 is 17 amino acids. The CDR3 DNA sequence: TGTGCCAGCAGCCTTTCCCCCGGGGGACTAAACACCGGGGAGCTGTTTTTT. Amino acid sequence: CASSLSPGGLNTGELFF.

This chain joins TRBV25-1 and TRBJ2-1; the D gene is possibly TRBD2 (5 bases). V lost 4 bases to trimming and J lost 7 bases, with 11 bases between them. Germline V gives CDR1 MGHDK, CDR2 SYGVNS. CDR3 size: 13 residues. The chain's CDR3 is CASSVTRWNEQFF. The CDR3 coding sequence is TGTGCCAGCAGTGTCACTAGATGGAATGAGCAGTTCTTC.

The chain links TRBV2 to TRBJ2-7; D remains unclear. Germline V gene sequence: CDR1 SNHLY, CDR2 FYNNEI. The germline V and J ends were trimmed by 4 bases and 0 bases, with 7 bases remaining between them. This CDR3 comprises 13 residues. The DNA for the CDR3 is TGTGCCAGCAGTGTCTACAGCTCCTACGAGCAGTACTTC. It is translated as CASSVYSSYEQYF.

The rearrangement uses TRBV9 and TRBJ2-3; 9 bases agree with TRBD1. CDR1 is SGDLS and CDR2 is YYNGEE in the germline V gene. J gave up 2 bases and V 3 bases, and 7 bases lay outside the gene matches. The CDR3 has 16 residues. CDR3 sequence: CASSAGQGPNTDTQYF. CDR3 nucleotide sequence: TGTGCCAGCAGCGCTGGACAGGGGCCTAACACAGATACGCAGTATTTT. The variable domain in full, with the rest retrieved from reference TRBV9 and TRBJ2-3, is DSGVTQTPKHLITATGQRVTLRCSPRSGDLSVYWYQQSLDQGLQFLIQYYNGEERAKGNILERFSAQQFPDLHSELNLSSLELGDSALYFCASSAGQGPNTDTQYFGPGTRLTVL.

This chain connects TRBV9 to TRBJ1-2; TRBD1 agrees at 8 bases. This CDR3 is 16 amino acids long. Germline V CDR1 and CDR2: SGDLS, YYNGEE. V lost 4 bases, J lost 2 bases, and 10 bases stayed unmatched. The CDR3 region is CASSPHPDRENYGYTF. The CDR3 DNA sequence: TGTGCCAGCAGCCCTCATCCGGACAGGGAGAACTATGGCTACACCTTC.

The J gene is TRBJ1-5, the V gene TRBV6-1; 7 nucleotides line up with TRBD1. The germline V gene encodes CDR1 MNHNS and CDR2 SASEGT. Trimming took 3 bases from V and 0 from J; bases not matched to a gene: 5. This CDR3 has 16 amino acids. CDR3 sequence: CASSEGQIHSNQPQHF. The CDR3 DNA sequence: TGTGCCAGCAGTGAGGGACAGATTCATAGCAATCAGCCCCAGCATTTT.

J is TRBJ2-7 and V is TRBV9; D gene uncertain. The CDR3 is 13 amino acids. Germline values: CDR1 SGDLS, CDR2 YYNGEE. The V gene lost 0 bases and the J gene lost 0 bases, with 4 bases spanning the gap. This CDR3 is CASSVGNSYEQYF. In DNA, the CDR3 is TGTGCCAGCAGCGTAGGTAACTCCTACGAGCAGTACTTC.

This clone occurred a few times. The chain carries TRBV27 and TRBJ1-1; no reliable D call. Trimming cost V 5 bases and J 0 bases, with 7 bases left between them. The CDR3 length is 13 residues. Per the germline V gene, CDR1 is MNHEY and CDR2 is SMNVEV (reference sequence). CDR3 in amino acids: CASSLNLNTEAFF. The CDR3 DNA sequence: TGTGCCAGCAGTCTGAACTTGAACACTGAAGCTTTCTTT.

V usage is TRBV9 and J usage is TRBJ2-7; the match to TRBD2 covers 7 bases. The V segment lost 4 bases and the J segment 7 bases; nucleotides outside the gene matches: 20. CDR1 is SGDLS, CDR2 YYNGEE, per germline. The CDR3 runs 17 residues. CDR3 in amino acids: CASSSRGWEGSGNEQYF. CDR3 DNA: TGTGCCAGCAGCTCCCGTGGGTGGGAGGGCTCGGGAAATGAGCAGTACTTC. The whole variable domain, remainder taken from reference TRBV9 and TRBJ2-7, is DSGVTQTPKHLITATGQRVTLRCSPRSGDLSVYWYQQSLDQGLQFLIQYYNGEERAKGNILERFSAQQFPDLHSELNLSSLELGDSALYFCASSSRGWEGSGNEQYFGPGTRLTVT.

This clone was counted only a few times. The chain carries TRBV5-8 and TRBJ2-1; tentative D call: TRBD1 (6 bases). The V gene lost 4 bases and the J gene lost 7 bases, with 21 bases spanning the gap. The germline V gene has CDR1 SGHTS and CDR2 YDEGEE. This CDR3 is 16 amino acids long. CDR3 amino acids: CASSLPIMGAPNEQFF. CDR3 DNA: TGTGCCAGCAGCCTCCCAATAATGGGGGCGCCGAATGAGCAGTTCTTC.

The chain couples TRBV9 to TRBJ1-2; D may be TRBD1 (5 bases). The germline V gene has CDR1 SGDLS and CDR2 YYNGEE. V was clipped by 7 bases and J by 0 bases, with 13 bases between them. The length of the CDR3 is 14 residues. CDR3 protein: CASGGSWTNYGYTF. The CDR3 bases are TGTGCCAGCGGGGGGTCGTGGACTAACTATGGCTACACCTTC.

CDR3 coding DNA: TGTGCCAGTAGTATCCCCCCTCTTAGCGGGAGGGCCGCCCCCTACGAGCAGTACTTC. Protein product: CASSIPPLSGRAAPYEQYF. The chain links TRBV19 to TRBJ2-7, with 11 bases identical to TRBD2. The V and J ends lost 3 bases and 2 bases, in that order; junction bases with no gene match: 15. The CDR3 contains 19 residues. The V gene's germline CDR1 is LNHDA and CDR2 SQIVND (reference sequence).

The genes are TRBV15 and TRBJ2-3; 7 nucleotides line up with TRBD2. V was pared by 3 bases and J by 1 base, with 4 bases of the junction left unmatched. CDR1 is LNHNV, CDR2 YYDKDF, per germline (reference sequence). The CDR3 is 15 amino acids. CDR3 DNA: TGTGCCACCAGCAGGGCCACTAGCGGCACAGATACGCAGTATTTT. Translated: CATSRATSGTDTQYF.